This TCR beta chain was documented in a study of Graves' ophthalmopathy and Graves' hyperthyroidism. Notes on the study in general: Appearing in blood as well were most expanded thyroid clonotypes above 0.001 frequency.

Trimming removed 3 bases from V and 4 bases from J, with 13 bases in between. CDR3 length equals 15 residues. The germline V gene has CDR1 ENHRY and CDR2 SYGVKD. The TCR beta CDR3 regions underwent amplification from RNA transcripts. Following a first-round RT-PCR that used HTBI primers, a second-round multiplex PCR was carried out. One entry per CDR3 protein, called by TCRdb with MiXCR from the multiplex PCR reads. The sample holds 1 million to 1.3 million distinct CDR3 sequences, less than 45% seen once. This clonotype was observed at least ten times. No antigen is known for it. This sequence joins TRBV10-3 and TRBJ1-5, with D uncertain. The sequenced material came from peripheral blood or thyroid tissue (not recorded which). This receptor was identified in an adult man with Graves' hyperthyroidism. CDR3 amino acids: CAISDPIVGNQPQHF. The CDR3 DNA reads TGTGCCATCAGTGATCCGATCGTGGGAAATCAGCCCCAGCATTTT.